This T cell receptor beta chain was profiled in a study of blood T cell repertoires in COVID-19. Study context: Researchers got acute and convalescent COVID-19 samples from the United States, Italy and Spain. Sources were T cells, B-cell-depleted T cells, or PBMCs; the material itself was cDNA or gDNA.

As handled by the study authors: How many nucleated cells were present was estimated from reference gene primer amplification. Only in-frame clones appear in the TCRdb table, and some are missing; sequencing was by immunoSEQ multiplex PCR. V, J and clone size derive from that table, while D and trimming were established from the DNA sequence. The sample holds over 50,000 clones, approximately 88% seen once. CDR1 ENHRY and CDR2 SYGVKD come from the germline V gene. The V and J ends lost 8 bases and 6 bases, in that order; junction bases with no gene match: 8. The CDR3 totals 14 residues. The sequence derives from a human donor in a cohort sampled during active COVID-19. Sequencing was done on a sample of peripheral blood. This sequence joins TRBV10-3 and TRBJ2-3, with TRBD2 matching over 10 bases. The CDR3 DNA follows: TGTGCCATCGCTTTGGGACTAGCGTTGGATACGCAGTATTTT. Translated, it gives CAIALGLALDTQYF.